This T cell receptor (beta chain) was found in a study of cytomegalovirus exposure and HLA in healthy donors. Germline CDR1 is SGDLS and CDR2 is YYNGEE. The CDR3 is made up of 16 amino acids. V gave up 0 bases and J gave up 4 bases, with 11 bases separating them. 60 Vbeta and 13 Jbeta primers were used in PCR. Data came from immunoSEQ multiplex PCR; TCRdb stores just in-frame clones and leaves some out. The data contain 100,000 to 150,000 clones, around three quarters of them singletons. Of note for this clone: Its specificity is unknown.

Overall study results and limits: Later analysis suggested most CMV-associated TCR beta chains were HLA-restricted. The authors enumerated roughly 160 TCR beta chains as linked to cytomegalovirus. More clonal expansion characterized HLA-associated TCR beta chains than equally common others in a later analysis.

The chain links TRBV9 to TRBJ2-6, with D maybe TRBD2 (6 bases). The source material was PBMCs. The sequence derives from a woman in her forties or fifties in good health and CMV-seronegative. The CDR3 region has the DNA TGTGCCAGCAGCGTAGTTGGAGGGTACGGGGCCAACGTCCTGACTTTC. It yields the protein CASSVVGGYGANVLTF.